Described below is a single TCR beta chain sequence and its context. Its antigen is undetermined. TCRdb's copy holds only in-frame clones and misses some; the assay was immunoSEQ multiplex PCR. The table has over 90,000 clones, 90% to 95% seen once. These data belong to a study of graft-versus-host responses after intestinal transplantation. Notes on the study in general: Recipient-marrow GvH clones were detected, some having first appeared in ileum or blood.

The V gene end was trimmed by 0 bases and the J gene end by 0 bases; junction bases not matched to a gene: 6. Per the germline V gene, CDR1 is MGHRA and CDR2 is YSYEKL. This CDR3 has 17 amino acids. Sequenced here: unstimulated CD4+ T cells sorted from spleen or lymph node cells, sampled before transplant. This chain connects TRBV4-1 to TRBJ2-3, with 7 bases matching TRBD1. This sequence was found in a human donor who was the organ donor for an intestinal transplant. Here the CDR3 DNA reads TGCGCCAGCAGCCAAGATGGTACAGGGGCTAGCACAGATACGCAGTATTTT. This sequence encodes CASSQDGTGASTDTQYF.